The clone carrying this T cell receptor beta chain was seen ten or more times. Its cognate antigen is unknown. The data originate from a study of neurological immune-mediated disorders. Noted time point: longitudinal time-point 2. By 5'RACE with 10-nucleotide random UMIs, the cDNA was made. Over 160 million TCR-beta sequences from 15-18 subjects were obtained in each sequencing run. MiXCR, applied by TCRdb to the 5' RACE reads, yields one record per CDR3 protein. The table lists some 49,000 distinct CDR3 sequences, about an eighth of them singletons, with about 4.9% in the top ten. Broader study findings: While HTLV-1-associated myelopathy showed the greatest TCR clonal expansion, multiple sclerosis showed the least, falling below healthy controls.

This CDR3 is 16 amino acids long. V was cut by 5 bases and J by 0 bases, with 14 bases left in between. Germline V gene lookup returns CDR1 MNHNY and CDR2 SVGAGI (reference sequence). Sequenced: PBMCs. This rearrangement joins TRBV6-6 to TRBJ1-3; D possibly corresponds to TRBD1 (6 bases). The receptor was derived from a male donor with HTLV-1-associated myelopathy (HAM/TSP). The DNA of the CDR3 is TGTGCCAGCAGTGCACCGGGACAACTCTCTGGAAACACCATATATTTT. It encodes CASSAPGQLSGNTIYF.